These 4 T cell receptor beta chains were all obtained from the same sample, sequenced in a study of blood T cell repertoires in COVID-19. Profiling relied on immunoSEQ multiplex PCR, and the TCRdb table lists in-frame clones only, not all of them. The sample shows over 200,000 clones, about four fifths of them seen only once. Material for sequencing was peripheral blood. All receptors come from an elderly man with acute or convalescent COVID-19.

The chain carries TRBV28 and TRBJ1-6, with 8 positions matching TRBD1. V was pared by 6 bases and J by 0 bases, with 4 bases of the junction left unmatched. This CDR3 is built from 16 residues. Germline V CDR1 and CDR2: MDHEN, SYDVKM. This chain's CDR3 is CASRGQGFSYNSPLHF. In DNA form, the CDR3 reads TGTGCCAGCAGAGGACAGGGATTCTCCTATAATTCACCCCTCCACTTT.

CDR3: CASSQAGNTIYF. CDR3 bases: TGTGCCAGCAGCCAAGCGGGAAACACCATATATTTT. The J gene is TRBJ1-3, the V gene TRBV3-1 (or the pseudogene TRBV3-2); the D is unclear. The V gene's germline CDR1 is LGHDT and CDR2 YNNKEL (reference sequence). The length of the CDR3 is 12 residues. V shed 1 base and J shed 4 bases, with 2 bases lying between them.

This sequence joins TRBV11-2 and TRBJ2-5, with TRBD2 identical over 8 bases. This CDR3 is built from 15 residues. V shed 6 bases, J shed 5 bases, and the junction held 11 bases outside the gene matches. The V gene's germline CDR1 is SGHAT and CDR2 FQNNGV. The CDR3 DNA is TGTGCCAGCAGAGCTGTAGCGGGACGGCGGGAGACCCAGTACTTC. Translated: CASRAVAGRRETQYF. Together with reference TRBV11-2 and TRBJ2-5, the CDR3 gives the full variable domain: EAGVAQSPRYKIIEKRQSVAFWCNPISGHATLYWYQQILGQGPKLLIQFQNNGVVDDSQLPKDRFSAERLKGVDSTLKIQPAKLEDSAVYLCASRAVAGRRETQYFGPGTRLLVL.

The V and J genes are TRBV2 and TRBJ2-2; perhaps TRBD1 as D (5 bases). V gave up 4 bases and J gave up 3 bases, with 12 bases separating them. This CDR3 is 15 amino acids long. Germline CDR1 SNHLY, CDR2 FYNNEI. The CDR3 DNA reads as TGTGCCAGCAGTGGCCAGGGTGGGGACACCGGGGAGCTGTTTTTT. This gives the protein CASSGQGGDTGELFF.